The clone carrying this T cell receptor beta chain was recorded a few times. The antigen is not known. This record belongs to a study of T-cell reconstitution after alpha-beta-depleted transplantation in children. General study findings and limits: There were reportedly several hundred expanded graft clones from which alpha-beta T cells came about two months after transplant. One year after transplant, T-cell counts and diversity came mostly from newly produced T cells.

Germline V gene sequence: CDR1 PRHDT, CDR2 FYEKMQ (reference sequence). With 1 base removed from V and 3 bases from J, the gap between germline ends came to 13 bases. The CDR3 runs to 15 residues. Unique molecular identifiers tagged the TCRbeta library. Via MiXCR, TCRdb re-called the PCR reads, giving one row per CDR3 protein. The sample holds 700,000 to 950,000 distinct CDR3 sequences, 15% to 20% seen once. This TCR was sampled from a male patient younger than 18 who had a stem cell transplant for acute lymphoblastic leukemia, so the T cells may come from the graft donor. The material sequenced was PBMCs, mostly from graft donor cells, taken 360 days after TCRalphabeta/CD19-depleted stem cell transplant. The chain is built from TRBV13 and TRBJ2-7; D not resolved. The CDR3 spells CASSLDGRGNYEQYF. The CDR3, as DNA: TGTGCCAGCAGCTTAGACGGGCGCGGAAACTACGAGCAGTACTTC.